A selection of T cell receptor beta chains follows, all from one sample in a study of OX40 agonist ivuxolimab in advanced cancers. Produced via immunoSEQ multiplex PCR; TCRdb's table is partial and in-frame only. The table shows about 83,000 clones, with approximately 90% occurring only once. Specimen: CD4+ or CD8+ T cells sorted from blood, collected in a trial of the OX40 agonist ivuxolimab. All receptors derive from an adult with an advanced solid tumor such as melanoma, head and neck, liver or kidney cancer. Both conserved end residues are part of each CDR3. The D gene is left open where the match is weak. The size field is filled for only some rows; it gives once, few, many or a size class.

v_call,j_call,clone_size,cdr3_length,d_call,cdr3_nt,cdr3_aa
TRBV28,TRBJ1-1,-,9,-,TGTGCCAGCGGGGAAGAAGCTTTCTTT,CASGEEAFF
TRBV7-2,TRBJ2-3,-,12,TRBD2,TGTGCCAGCAGCGCCCTAGCGGGGGGGCACTATTTT,CASSALAGGHYF
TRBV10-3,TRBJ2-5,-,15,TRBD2,TGTGCCATCAGTGTGCTAGCGGGGACCCAAGAGACCCAGTACTTC,CAISVLAGTQETQYF
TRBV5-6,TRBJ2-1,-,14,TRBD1,TGTGCCAGCAGCTTGGAGGGGACAGGGGATGAGCAGTTCTTC,CASSLEGTGDEQFF
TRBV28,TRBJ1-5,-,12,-,TGTGCCAGCAGTGCTAGTAGTCAGCCCCAGCATTTT,CASSASSQPQHF
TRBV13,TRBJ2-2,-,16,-,TGTGCCAGCAGCTTAAGCATATTCCCAGCCACCGGGGAGCTGTTTTTT,CASSLSIFPATGELFF
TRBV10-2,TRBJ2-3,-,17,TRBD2,TGCGCCAGCAGTGAGTGGGCGGGGACTAGCGGGATTAGTACGCAGTATTTT,CASSEWAGTSGISTQYF
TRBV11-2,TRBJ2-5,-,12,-,TGTGCCAGCAGCTTAAACCAAGAGACCCAGTACTTC,CASSLNQETQYF
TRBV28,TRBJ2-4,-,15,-,TGTGCCAGCACTCCCCCGGGTCTAGCCAAAAACATTCAGTACTTC,CASTPPGLAKNIQYF
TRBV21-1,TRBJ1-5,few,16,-,TGTGCCAGCAGCCTCCGCCCCGGGGGCTTCAATCAGCCCCAGCATTTT,CASSLRPGGFNQPQHF
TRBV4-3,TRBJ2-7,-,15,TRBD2,TGCGCCAGCAGCCACCAGCGGGGGGATGCCTACGAGCAGTACTTC,CASSHQRGDAYEQYF
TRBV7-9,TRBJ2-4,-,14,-,TGTGCCAGCAGCTTAGGGGTCGGACGGGCCATTCAGTACTTC,CASSLGVGRAIQYF
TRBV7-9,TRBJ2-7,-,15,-,TGTGCCAGCAGCTCCCTCCGACTAGTACTGGACGAGCAGTACTTC,CASSSLRLVLDEQYF
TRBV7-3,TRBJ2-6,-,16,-,TGTGCCAGCAGCCCGAGGGAGGTCTCTGGGGCCAACGTCCTGACTTTC,CASSPREVSGANVLTF
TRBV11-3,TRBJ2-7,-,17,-,TGTGCCAGCAGCCTCCCTTTGGGGAAAAGGGAGACCTACGAGCAGTACTTC,CASSLPLGKRETYEQYF
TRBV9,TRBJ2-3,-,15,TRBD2,TGTGCCAGCAGCTCATCTAGCGGATTCACAGATACGCAGTATTTT,CASSSSSGFTDTQYF
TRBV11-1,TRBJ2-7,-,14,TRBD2,TGTGCCAGCAGCTCCCCTGTGGGAGGGGACGAGCAGTACTTC,CASSSPVGGDEQYF
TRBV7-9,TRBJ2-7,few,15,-,TGTGCCAGCAGCTTTCCGTGGCCAGGGGTCCACGAGCAGTACTTC,CASSFPWPGVHEQYF
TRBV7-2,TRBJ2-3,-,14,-,TGTGCCAGCAGCTTAGGTCAGGGCACAGATACGCAGTATTTT,CASSLGQGTDTQYF
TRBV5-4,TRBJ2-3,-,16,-,TGTGCCAGCAGCTTGGCCCCGGGGCTAAGCACAGATACGCAGTATTTT,CASSLAPGLSTDTQYF
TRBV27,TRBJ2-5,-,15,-,TGTGCCAGCAGTTTAGGGGGAGGCCGGCAAGAGACCCAGTACTTC,CASSLGGGRQETQYF
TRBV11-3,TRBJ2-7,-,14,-,TGTGCCAGCAGCTTAGTCGAGTCGACGGGGGAGCAGTACTTC,CASSLVESTGEQYF
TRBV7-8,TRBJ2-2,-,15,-,TGTGCCAGCTACCTCCCAGGTGGTAACACCGGGGAGCTGTTTTTT,CASYLPGGNTGELFF
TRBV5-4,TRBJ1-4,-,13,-,TGTGCCAGCAGCTTACAGGGCGGCGAAAAACTGTTTTTT,CASSLQGGEKLFF
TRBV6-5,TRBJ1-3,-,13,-,TGTGCCAGCAGGGGGGTCGTCCGAAACACCATATATTTT,CASRGVVRNTIYF
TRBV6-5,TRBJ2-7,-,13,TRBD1,TGTGCCAGCAGAAGACAGGGGTCGGACGAGCAGTACTTC,CASRRQGSDEQYF
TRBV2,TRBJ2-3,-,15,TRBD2,TGTGCCAGCAGTGTGACTAGCGGGAGCACAGATACGCAGTATTTT,CASSVTSGSTDTQYF
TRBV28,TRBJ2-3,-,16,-,TGTGCCAGCAGTTTTGGGAAGGGATCTGGCACAGATACGCAGTATTTT,CASSFGKGSGTDTQYF
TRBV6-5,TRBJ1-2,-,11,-,TGTGCCAGCAAACAGGGCGGCGGCTACACCTTC,CASKQGGGYTF
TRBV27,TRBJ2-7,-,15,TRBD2,TGTGCCAGCAGTTTACCCACTAGCGGGAGAGGCGAGCAGTACTTC,CASSLPTSGRGEQYF
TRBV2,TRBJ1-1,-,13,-,TGTGCCAGCAGTTCATCGGGTGGCACTGAAGCTTTCTTT,CASSSSGGTEAFF
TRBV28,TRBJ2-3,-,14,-,TGTGCCAGCAGAACAGGACAGCCCATGGATACGCAGTATTTT,CASRTGQPMDTQYF
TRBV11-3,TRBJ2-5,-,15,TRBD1,TGTGCCAGCAGCCCGAGGGACAGGGGCGAGGAGACCCAGTACTTC,CASSPRDRGEETQYF
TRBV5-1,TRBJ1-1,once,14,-,TGCGCCAGCAGCTTGGAAGGCAGACTCACTGAAGCTTTCTTT,CASSLEGRLTEAFF
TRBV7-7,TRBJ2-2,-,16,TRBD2,TGTGCCAGCAGCTTATTAGCGGGAGGGAGCACCGGGGAGCTGTTTTTT,CASSLLAGGSTGELFF
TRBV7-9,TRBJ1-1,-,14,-,TGTGCCAGCAGCTTATATAGGCCCGACACTGAAGCTTTCTTT,CASSLYRPDTEAFF
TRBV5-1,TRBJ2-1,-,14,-,TGCGCCAGCAGCCCCCCCGGATCCTACAATGAGCAGTTCTTC,CASSPPGSYNEQFF
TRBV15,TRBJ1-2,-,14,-,TGTGCCACCAGCATTTCTGGGGACCCCTATGGCTACACCTTC,CATSISGDPYGYTF
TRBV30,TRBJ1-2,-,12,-,TGTGCCTGGAGCGGACAGAACTATGGCTACACCTTC,CAWSGQNYGYTF
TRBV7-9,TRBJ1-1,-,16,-,TGTGCCAGCAGCTCTGTCGTGGGGCGGGGGCAGACTGAAGCTTTCTTT,CASSSVVGRGQTEAFF
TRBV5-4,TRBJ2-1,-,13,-,TGTGCCAGCAGCTTGAGCAGGGCCATTGAGCAGTTCTTC,CASSLSRAIEQFF
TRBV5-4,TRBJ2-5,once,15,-,TGTGCCAGCAGCCCTAACTCCCCGGGGGAAGAGACCCAGTACTTC,CASSPNSPGEETQYF
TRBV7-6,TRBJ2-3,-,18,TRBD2,TGTGCCAGCAGCTCAAGGACTAGCGGGGGGATAGCCGCAGATACGCAGTATTTT,CASSSRTSGGIAADTQYF
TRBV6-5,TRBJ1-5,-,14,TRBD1,TGTGCCACCGGGACAGGGGGCCACAATCAGCCCCAGCATTTT,CATGTGGHNQPQHF
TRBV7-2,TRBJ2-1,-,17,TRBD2,TGTGCCAGCAGCTTAGTTTGGGTAGCGGGGGGTACGAATGAGCAGTTCTTC,CASSLVWVAGGTNEQFF